This TCR beta chain was found in a study of blood T cell repertoires in COVID-19. The wider study: The United States, Italy and Spain supplied acute and convalescent COVID-19 samples. Sample material is recorded as cDNA or gDNA derived from T cells, B-cell-depleted T cells, or PBMCs.

Trimming shortened V by 5 bases and J by 7 bases, and 12 bases separated the two germline ends. This CDR3 region has 14 residues. Germline CDR1 and CDR2: ENHRY and SYGVKD. Source study methods: Estimated nucleated cell counts came from reference gene primer amplification. Repertoires were generated with immunoSEQ multiplex PCR, while TCRdb's copy carries only in-frame clones and drops some. D and trimming come from the DNA, and the V and J calls and clone size come from that table. The sample records more than 200,000 clones, around 83% being singletons. V gene TRBV10-3 combines with J gene TRBJ1-6, with unresolved D. The sequence was collected from a middle-aged man with active or convalescent COVID-19. Source material: peripheral blood. The CDR3 here is CAISLDRMNSPLHF. CDR3 sequence (DNA): TGTGCCATCAGTCTAGACCGAATGAATTCACCCCTCCACTTT.